This T cell receptor (beta chain) emerged from a study of T cell clonotyping in hematopoietic cell transplantation. General study points: Graft donor and pretransplant recipient Inverse Simpson Index values predicted broader posttransplant TCR diversity. Cells were unsorted, so CD4 and CD8 contributions were not separated.

The table lists this clone with a few counts. Its antigen is unidentified. Libraries were prepared by immunoSEQ multiplex PCR; TCRdb keeps only in-frame clonotypes and omits some of them. The sample comprises roughly 12,000 clones, about half of which are singletons, and approximately 10% rests with the top ten. J lost 10 bases, V lost 4 bases, and 12 bases had no gene match. The CDR3 length is 15 residues. Germline CDR1 is MNHEY and CDR2 is SMNVEV (reference sequence). The origin of this receptor is a man aged 45-65 years in good health. Some clones in this sample may be carry-over from other donors' samples. This chain joins TRBV27 and TRBJ1-2; 10 bases align to TRBD1. The specimen was peripheral blood mononuclear cells. DNA for the CDR3: TGTGCCAGCAGTTCCCTCGGCGGGACAGGGGTTCTCTACACCTTC. Translated, it gives CASSSLGGTGVLYTF.